Each of the 10 T cell receptor beta chains below was sequenced from the same sample in a study of shared clonotypes between healthy human individuals. Some clones are missing from TCRdb's copy, which holds only in-frame ones; the method was immunoSEQ multiplex PCR. The sample carries roughly 720,000 clones, about 92% recorded once. Sequencing was done on a sample of memory CD8+ T cells from PBMCs. This sample's subset: CD45RO+ cells pooled with CCR7-negative TemRA cells. The receptors shown here come from a man aged 18 to 30 in good health. Some clones in this sample may be carry-over from other donors' samples.

The chain combines TRBV4-1 with TRBJ1-5; 9 nucleotides agree with TRBD1. This CDR3 is built from 15 residues. The ends lost 2 bases at V and 4 bases at J; junction bases unmatched: 3. Germline loops: CDR1 MGHRA, CDR2 YSYEKL. The CDR3 region is CASSQRGTGNQPQHF. The CDR3 region has the DNA TGCGCCAGCAGCCAAAGGGGGACAGGGAATCAGCCCCAGCATTTT.

This chain connects TRBV21-1 to TRBJ2-5. TRBV21-1 is a recognized pseudogene. The CDR3 sequence is 12 residues long. The CDR3, as DNA: TGTGCCAGCAGCCAAGGGTGGGAGACCCAGTACTTC. Its protein product is CASSQGWETQYF.

The chain couples TRBV27 to TRBJ2-3; 8 positions agree with TRBD2. This CDR3 comprises 14 residues. With 7 bases clipped from V and 0 bases from J, the junction kept 3 bases outside the gene matches. Germline V gene sequence: CDR1 MNHEY, CDR2 SMNVEV (reference sequence). The CDR3 sequence: CASTLAGSTDTQYF. The CDR3 DNA is TGTGCCAGCACCCTAGCGGGCAGCACAGATACGCAGTATTTT.

The rearrangement uses TRBV6-6 and TRBJ2-7; D is possibly TRBD1 or TRBD2 (5 bases each). V lost 5 bases and J lost 3, with 14 bases in between. Germline CDR1 and CDR2: MNHNY and SVGAGI (reference sequence). This CDR3 region has 14 residues. The CDR3 bases are TGTGCCAGCAGTCCCGGGACGAAAATCTACGAGCAGTACTTC. Encoded protein: CASSPGTKIYEQYF.

V is TRBV29-1 and J is TRBJ2-7; D is ambiguous. Trimming shortened V by 7 bases and J by 4 bases, and 14 bases separated the two germline ends. CDR1 is SQVTM and CDR2 is ANQGSEA in the germline V gene. This CDR3 has 12 amino acids. DNA of the CDR3: TGCAGCGCCAGTCCCTCAGCTTACGAGCAGTACTTC. Translating gives CSASPSAYEQYF.

V usage is TRBV6-6 and J usage is TRBJ2-3; 7 bases match TRBD2. This CDR3 is built from 14 residues. Germline assignment: CDR1 MNHNY and CDR2 SVGAGI (reference sequence). V gave up 6 bases and J gave up 5 bases; unmatched junction bases: 8. The CDR3 loop is CASSRAAGEDTQYF. CDR3 nucleotide sequence: TGTGCCAGCAGCCGTGCGGCGGGAGAAGATACGCAGTATTTT.

The chain joins TRBV2 to TRBJ1-1; 8 bases are a match to TRBD1. Germline V lookup: CDR1 SNHLY, CDR2 FYNNEI. CDR3 length: 16 amino acids. The trim removed 6 bases at V and 5 bases at J, leaving 14 bases unmatched. The CDR3 loop reads CASSDRQGARGTEAFF. The CDR3 region has the DNA TGTGCCAGCAGCGACCGCCAGGGGGCGCGAGGGACTGAAGCTTTCTTT.

As to this clone: Distinct nucleotide sequences in the sample also encode this CDR3. The genes are TRBV29-1 and TRBJ2-7; a possible D gene is TRBD1 (5 bases). The CDR3 contains 12 residues. The germline V gene encodes CDR1 SQVTM and CDR2 ANQGSEA. Trimming removed 3 bases at V and 1 base at J, with 7 bases between. As DNA, the CDR3 is TGCAGCGTTGAGCAGGGTTCCTACGAGCAGTACTTC. The encoded protein is CSVEQGSYEQYF.

The count of this clone is one. This chain links TRBV6-1 with TRBJ2-7, with D perhaps TRBD1 (5 bases). Trimming shortened V by 2 bases and J by 0 bases, and 14 bases separated the two germline ends. CDR1 MNHNS and CDR2 SASEGT come from the germline V gene. CDR3 size: 16 residues. CDR3 DNA: TGTGCCAGCAGTGAAAGTGTGACAGCTAGCTCCTACGAGCAGTACTTC. As protein: CASSESVTASSYEQYF.

The V gene is TRBV7-3, the J gene TRBJ2-5, with 11 nucleotides matching TRBD2. The CDR3 consists of 16 residues. The germline gives CDR1 SGHTA, CDR2 FQGTGA. After removal of 5 bases from V and 0 bases from J, the junction contained 5 bases not matched to a gene. The CDR3 DNA reads as TGTGCCAGCAGCCCGACTAGCGGGGTATACCAAGAGACCCAGTACTTC. It encodes CASSPTSGVYQETQYF.